Listed here are 21 T cell receptor beta chains from one sample, sequenced in a study of TIL therapy for anti-PD-1-resistant metastatic lung cancer. Sequencing used immunoSEQ v3. Here immunoSEQ multiplex PCR was the method, and the copy in TCRdb shows in-frame clones only, minus some. The profile shows under 55,000 clones, 65% to 80% of them singletons. The sample's time point: pre-treatment sample, taken before nivolumab and TIL therapy. Specimen: blood, collected at baseline. These receptors came from a woman aged 30 to 85 with non-small cell lung cancer.

The genes are TRBV6-5 and TRBJ2-1; TRBD2 aligns across 15 bases. The germline CDR1 and CDR2 sequences are MNHEY and SVGAGI. V was clipped by 6 bases and J by 7 bases; unmatched bases: 4. CDR3 size: 15 residues. CDR3 in DNA: TGTGCCAGCAGATACGGACTAGCGGGAGGGAATGAGCAGTTCTTC. It is translated as CASRYGLAGGNEQFF.

The CDR3 bases are TGTGCCAGCTTTACTCCCAGGGACTCTGGTGGCTACACCTTC. It encodes CASFTPRDSGGYTF. J is TRBJ1-2 and V is TRBV6-6, with a weak D call TRBD1 (5 bases). Trimming took off 8 bases at V and 7 bases at J, with 20 bases between the two ends. The CDR3 totals 14 residues. Germline V lookup: CDR1 MNHNY, CDR2 SVGAGI (reference sequence).

This rearrangement joins TRBV28 to TRBJ1-2, with D possibly matching TRBD1 (6 bases). In germline, CDR1 is MDHEN, CDR2 SYDVKM. The CDR3 consists of 18 residues. Trimming removed 2 bases at V and 5 bases at J, with 24 bases between. The CDR3 region has the DNA TGTGCCAGCAGTTTAGGAGGAGCAGGGGCCATTCAAGGGTATGGCTACACCTTC. This codes for CASSLGGAGAIQGYGYTF.

This clone was counted between two and nine times. The chain carries TRBV2 and TRBJ1-2; D uncertain. Germline loops: CDR1 SNHLY, CDR2 FYNNEI. V was shortened by 6 bases and J by 8 bases, with 16 bases between the two germline ends. The CDR3 is 13 amino acids. CDR3 nucleotides: TGTGCCAGCAGGACTACGGACGCCTCCGGCTACACCTTC. It encodes CASRTTDASGYTF.

Written as DNA, the CDR3 is TGTGCCACCAACCTTCCAGGGTTCTCCTACAATGAGCAGTTCTTC. Translating gives CATNLPGFSYNEQFF. This chain joins TRBV6-5 and TRBJ2-1, with D possibly being TRBD1 (5 bases). Germline CDR1 and CDR2: MNHEY and SVGAGI. Trimming shortened V by 10 bases and J by 0 bases, and 16 bases separated the two germline ends. This CDR3 has 15 amino acids.

The chain employs TRBV7-9 and TRBJ1-1; D call uncertain. Germline CDR1 is SEHNR and CDR2 is FQNEAQ (reference sequence). Trimming removed 5 bases at V and 4 bases at J, with 11 bases between. CDR3 length: 13 amino acids. The CDR3 is CASSPQVVTEAFF. As DNA, the CDR3 is TGTGCCAGCAGCCCCCAAGTAGTCACTGAAGCTTTCTTT.

The rearrangement joins TRBV5-4 to TRBJ2-2, with a possible D match to TRBD2 (6 bases). CDR1 and CDR2 (germline): SGHNT, YYREEE (reference sequence). This CDR3 is built from 15 residues. Trimming pared 5 bases from V and 0 bases from J, leaving 11 bases between. CDR3 sequence reads: CASRQGGSNTGELFF. The DNA of the CDR3 is TGTGCCAGCAGGCAGGGAGGCTCGAACACCGGGGAGCTGTTTTTT.

This chain uses TRBV4-1 with TRBJ1-2; maybe TRBD1 (5 bases). Per germline, CDR1 MGHRA and CDR2 YSYEKL. The ends were cut back, 2 bases at V and 11 bases at J, with 9 bases in the middle. The CDR3 consists of 11 residues. The chain's CDR3 is CASSQQSGYTF. CDR3 DNA: TGCGCCAGCAGCCAACAGTCAGGGTACACCTTC.

The rearrangement uses TRBV7-2 and TRBJ1-2; D perhaps matches TRBD1 (5 bases). The length of the CDR3 is 13 residues. Per the germline V gene, CDR1 is SGHTA and CDR2 is FQGNSA. The ends were cut back, 5 bases at V and 2 bases at J, with 9 bases in the middle. CDR3 coding DNA: TGTGCCAGCAGCCCCGACAGAAACTATGGCTACACCTTC. Its protein product is CASSPDRNYGYTF.

The chain joins TRBV5-5 to TRBJ2-1; no reliable D call. The V end was cut by 3 bases, the J end by 10 bases, with 17 bases between. Germline CDR1 is SGHKS and CDR2 is YYEKEE (reference sequence). The CDR3 totals 14 residues. Here the CDR3 DNA reads TGTGCCAGCAGCTCCCCCCCCGAGGCAGGCGAGCAGTTCTTC. Its protein product is CASSSPPEAGEQFF.

J is TRBJ2-1 and V is TRBV19; TRBD2 matches at 8 bases. The germline gives CDR1 LNHDA, CDR2 SQIVND (reference sequence). The CDR3 contains 15 residues. J gave up 8 bases and V 9 bases, and 15 bases lay outside the gene matches. The CDR3 DNA reads as TGTGCCAGCTCCCGTGGCGGGAGGATCGGCGATGAGCAGTTCTTC. Its protein product is CASSRGGRIGDEQFF. Using reference TRBV19 and TRBJ2-1 for the parts outside the CDR3, the full variable domain is DGGITQSPKYLFRKEGQNVTLSCEQNLNHDAMYWYRQDPGQGLRLIYYSQIVNDFQKGDIAEGYSVSREKKESFPLTVTSAQKNPTAFYLCASSRGGRIGDEQFFGPGTRLTVL.

The chain uses TRBV5-8 and TRBJ1-5; 8 bases map to TRBD1. V lost 3 bases to trimming and J lost 6 bases; unmatched junction nucleotides: 11. In germline, CDR1 is SGHTS, CDR2 YDEGEE. The CDR3 spans 16 residues. The CDR3 spells CASSSRTGWEVQPQHF. In DNA, the CDR3 is TGTGCCAGCAGCTCTAGGACAGGGTGGGAGGTTCAGCCCCAGCATTTT.

The CDR3 spells CASSRGQGTATEAFF. The CDR3 DNA reads TGTGCCAGCAGCCGTGGACAGGGGACGGCCACTGAAGCTTTCTTT. The chain combines TRBV5-4 with TRBJ1-1; 9 positions match TRBD1. CDR1 is SGHNT, CDR2 YYREEE, per germline (reference sequence). V lost 4 bases, J lost 4 bases, and 8 bases stayed unmatched. This CDR3 is built from 15 residues.

The gene calls are TRBV10-3 and TRBJ1-2; D is unresolved. Between the trimmed V and J ends, which lost 6 bases and 4 bases, there was a span of 18 bases. The CDR3 consists of 15 residues. Germline V gene data show CDR1 as ENHRY and CDR2 as SYGVKD. The CDR3 DNA follows: TGTGCCATCAGATCAACCGACCGGGGTCCCTATGGCTACACCTTC. It specifies CAIRSTDRGPYGYTF.

This rearrangement joins TRBV19 to TRBJ2-5, with D unclear. CDR1 and CDR2 (germline): LNHDA, SQIVND (reference sequence). The CDR3 has 12 amino acids. Trimming took off 3 bases at V and 5 bases at J, with 7 bases between the two ends. CDR3 in DNA: TGTGCCAGTAGTATCAGTAGGGAGACCCAGTACTTC. Its translation is CASSISRETQYF.

This clone was found a few times. This chain links TRBV19 with TRBJ1-6; no definite D call. This CDR3 has 12 amino acids. The germline V gene has CDR1 LNHDA and CDR2 SQIVND (reference sequence). V was pared by 6 bases and J by 7 bases, with 7 bases between. CDR3 protein: CASRFGNSPLHF. The CDR3 nucleotides read TGTGCCAGTAGGTTCGGGAATTCACCCCTCCACTTT. Full variable domain (outside the CDR3, taken from reference TRBV19 and TRBJ1-6): DGGITQSPKYLFRKEGQNVTLSCEQNLNHDAMYWYRQDPGQGLRLIYYSQIVNDFQKGDIAEGYSVSREKKESFPLTVTSAQKNPTAFYLCASRFGNSPLHFGNGTRLTVT.

This clone was counted only a few times. The rearrangement links TRBV5-4 to TRBJ1-2; TRBD1 matches 12 bases. The V gene end was trimmed by 4 bases and the J gene end by 8 bases; junction bases not matched to a gene: 15. Germline assignment: CDR1 SGHNT and CDR2 YYREEE (reference sequence). The CDR3 extends over 17 amino acids. DNA of the CDR3: TGTGCCAGCAGCAGGGGTCCGCGGGACAGGGGGCTTTCGGGCTACACCTTC. This gives the protein CASSRGPRDRGLSGYTF.

The chain uses TRBV27 and TRBJ2-1; D is perhaps TRBD1 (5 bases). Trimming took 0 bases from V and 14 from J, leaving 20 bases between them. Germline assignment: CDR1 MNHEY and CDR2 SMNVEV (reference sequence). The CDR3 loop spans 15 amino acids. The CDR3 loop is CASSLSSLGAAREFF. CDR3 coding DNA: TGTGCCAGCAGTTTATCGTCTCTAGGAGCCGCCAGGGAGTTCTTC.

The chain carries TRBV5-5 and TRBJ1-1; 9 bases agree with TRBD1. The ends lost 0 bases at V and 4 bases at J; junction bases unmatched: 4. The CDR3 is 15 residues long. The V gene's germline CDR1 is SGHKS and CDR2 YYEKEE (reference sequence). CDR3 nucleotide sequence: TGTGCCAGCAGCTTGGCCGGGACAGGGACCACTGAAGCTTTCTTT. Its translation: CASSLAGTGTTEAFF.

The chain is built from TRBV5-8 and TRBJ1-4; TRBD1 is a possible D gene (5 bases). The CDR3 is made up of 13 amino acids. V shed 3 bases and J shed 8 bases, with 11 bases lying between them. Germline loops: CDR1 SGHTS, CDR2 YDEGEE. CDR3 bases: TGTGCCAGCAGCTATACAGGCCCGGAAAAACTGTTTTTT. Translation: CASSYTGPEKLFF.

CDR3 amino acids: CASSLPNTEAFF. CDR3 DNA: TGTGCCAGCAGTCTCCCGAACACTGAAGCTTTCTTT. The chain is built from TRBV28 and TRBJ1-1; D remains ambiguous. V was trimmed by 5 bases and J by 1 base, leaving 5 bases between them. CDR1 MDHEN and CDR2 SYDVKM come from the germline V gene. The CDR3 is made up of 12 amino acids.